These 17 T cell receptor beta chains were all obtained from the same sample, sequenced in a study of CD8 T cells in ankylosing spondylitis. The study's findings and limits: Blood of patients with ankylosing spondylitis appeared to be characterized by a TCR beta motif of about 8 highly homologous variants.

TCRdb re-analysed the 5' RACE reads in MiXCR, keeping a single row per CDR3 protein. The table records 500,000 to 650,000 distinct CDR3 sequences, 5.3% of them present only once. These receptors' antigens are unknown. Specimen: blood, either unsorted or a sorted T cell fraction (not recorded which). Receptors originate from a male donor with ankylosing spondylitis.

This clonotype was recorded many times. The J gene is TRBJ2-2, the V gene TRBV3-1, with 8 bases identical to TRBD1. Per germline, CDR1 LGHDT and CDR2 YNNKEL (reference sequence). The ends lost 4 bases at V and 6 bases at J; junction bases unmatched: 4. CDR3 length: 14 residues. CDR3 protein: CASSPDRVAGELFF. CDR3 sequence (DNA): TGTGCCAGCAGCCCGGACAGGGTAGCCGGGGAGCTGTTTTTT.

V usage is TRBV6-1 and J usage is TRBJ1-2; D is unclear. Germline-derived CDR1 and CDR2 are MNHNS and SASEGT. The CDR3 loop spans 13 amino acids. Between the trimmed V and J ends, which lost 2 bases and 2 bases, there was a span of 6 bases. The CDR3 coding sequence is TGTGCCAGCAGTGAACTGGGGAACTATGGCTACACCTTC. Translation gives CASSELGNYGYTF.

This clonotype showed up many times. V usage is TRBV28 and J usage is TRBJ2-7; unclear D gene. The CDR3 covers 12 residues. Trimming left V 6 bases short and J 2 bases short, with 8 bases between. Per germline, CDR1 MDHEN and CDR2 SYDVKM. DNA of the CDR3: TGTGCCAGCAGCCTCCTCGCCTACGAGCAGTACTTC. Translating it yields CASSLLAYEQYF.

This chain links TRBV6-5 with TRBJ2-1; D may be TRBD1 or TRBD2 (5 bases each). Germline V gives CDR1 MNHEY, CDR2 SVGAGI. V gave up 4 bases and J gave up 5 bases, with 18 bases separating them. The CDR3 is 16 residues long. CDR3 in amino acids: CASSSSGSGRNNEQFF. The CDR3 DNA reads TGTGCCAGCAGTTCGTCAGGGAGCGGACGAAACAATGAGCAGTTCTTC.

This clonotype was seen at least ten times. V is TRBV5-1 and J is TRBJ2-3, with 7 positions matching TRBD2. In germline, CDR1 is SGHRS, CDR2 YFSETQ. The length of the CDR3 is 14 residues. Losses at the gene ends were 5 bases for V and 2 bases for J; bases not matched to a gene: 5. CDR3 sequence reads: CASSRDYYTDTQYF. For the CDR3, the DNA is TGCGCCAGCAGTCGGGACTACTACACAGATACGCAGTATTTT.

The genes are TRBV4-3 and TRBJ1-3; D not resolved. V lost 3 bases and J 6 bases, leaving 12 bases between the germline ends. Germline CDR1 LGHNA, CDR2 YSLEER. This CDR3 is built from 14 residues. In nucleotides, the CDR3 is TGCGCCAGCAGCCAGGGATTACGAGAAAACACCATATATTTT. This codes for CASSQGLRENTIYF.

This clonotype was recorded many times. The V call is TRBV10-3, the J call TRBJ1-1; D is unclear. This CDR3 is 13 amino acids long. V lost 6 bases, J lost 0 bases, and 8 bases lay in between. CDR1 is ENHRY, CDR2 SYGVKD, per germline. CDR3 region: CAISLGLNTEAFF. The CDR3 DNA follows: TGTGCCATCAGCCTCGGGTTGAACACTGAAGCTTTCTTT.

A few counts support this clonotype. The V call is TRBV20-1, the J call TRBJ1-4; no definite D call. Trimming took 6 bases from V and 7 from J, leaving 18 bases between them. Germline V lookup: CDR1 DFQATT, CDR2 SNEGSKA (reference sequence). This CDR3 has 14 residues. This chain's CDR3 is CSATIGRGGEKLFF. The CDR3 DNA reads as TGCAGTGCCACCATAGGCCGGGGTGGTGAAAAACTGTTTTTT.

This clonotype was seen repeatedly, ten times or more. This chain joins TRBV5-1 and TRBJ1-2; D unclear. Deletions cut 3 bases from V and 2 bases from J, with 14 bases between. CDR1 and CDR2 from the germline V gene are SGHRS and YFSETQ. This CDR3 spans 15 amino acids. CDR3 DNA: TGCGCCAGCAGCTATGGAATTGGACCGAACTATGGCTACACCTTC. Translated: CASSYGIGPNYGYTF.

This clonotype was seen repeatedly, ten times or more. This rearrangement joins TRBV12-3 or TRBV12-4 to TRBJ2-3; 8 bases map to TRBD2. The CDR3 spans 16 residues. V shed 5 bases, J shed 7 bases, and the junction held 14 bases outside the gene matches. The CDR3 loop is CASSPRVGAGGYTQYF. CDR3 in DNA: TGTGCCAGCAGTCCTCGGGTTGGGGCGGGGGGATATACGCAGTATTTT.

This rearrangement joins TRBV2 to TRBJ2-4; 11 positions match TRBD1. This CDR3 has 16 amino acids. Germline V gene sequence: CDR1 SNHLY, CDR2 FYNNEI. J gave up 7 bases and V 6 bases, and 11 bases lay outside the gene matches. The DNA for the CDR3 is TGTGCCAGCAGCGCAAGCGGACAGGGGGCTCAGAACATTCAGTACTTC. This sequence encodes CASSASGQGAQNIQYF.

This clonotype was seen ten or more times. The V gene is TRBV25-1, the J gene TRBJ2-3; TRBD1 matches 10 bases. V shed 8 bases and J 4 bases; nucleotides not matched to a gene: 6. The CDR3 runs 14 residues. Per germline, CDR1 MGHDK and CDR2 SYGVNS. In nucleotides, the CDR3 is TGTGCCAGCTCGCGGGACAGGGGTCCAGATACGCAGTATTTT. Amino acid sequence: CASSRDRGPDTQYF.

This clonotype was found many times. The chain uses TRBV20-1 and TRBJ1-5; D not resolved. The V and J ends lost 7 bases and 2 bases respectively, with 12 bases between them. The CDR3 spans 13 residues. Germline V gene sequence: CDR1 DFQATT, CDR2 SNEGSKA (reference sequence). The CDR3 sequence is CSGYERRNQPQHF. For the CDR3, the DNA is TGCAGTGGATACGAGCGTCGCAATCAGCCCCAGCATTTT.

This clonotype was seen many times. This chain links TRBV20-1 with TRBJ2-3; 8 bases match TRBD2. This CDR3 has 14 residues. CDR1 DFQATT and CDR2 SNEGSKA come from the germline V gene (reference sequence). Trimming at V came to 1 base and at J to 1 base, leaving 1 base not matched to a gene. This CDR3 reads CSARVAGRTDTQYF. Here the CDR3 DNA reads TGCAGTGCTAGAGTAGCGGGACGCACAGATACGCAGTATTTT.

This clonotype was observed at least ten times. The chain joins TRBV5-1 to TRBJ1-2, with D possibly matching TRBD1 (5 bases). The V end lost 4 bases, the J end lost 0 bases, and 13 bases lay between the germline ends. The CDR3 sequence is 15 residues long. Germline V gives CDR1 SGHRS, CDR2 YFSETQ. In DNA, the CDR3 is TGCGCCAGCAGCAAAACAGGCGCATCTAACTATGGCTACACCTTC. It codes for CASSKTGASNYGYTF.

This clonotype was observed many times. This chain uses TRBV7-2 with TRBJ1-2; D is possibly TRBD1 (6 bases). V was trimmed by 5 bases and J by 4 bases, leaving 11 bases between them. CDR1 is SGHTA, CDR2 FQGNSA, per germline. The CDR3 length is 13 residues. CDR3 nucleotides: TGTGCCAGCAGCGTGGGACACAGCTATGGCTACACCTTC. This gives the protein CASSVGHSYGYTF.

This clonotype was observed many times. The CDR3 sequence is CSARTRLAAYEQYF. In nucleotides, the CDR3 is TGCAGTGCTAGAACCCGACTAGCCGCCTACGAGCAGTACTTC. The gene calls are TRBV20-1 and TRBJ2-7; TRBD2 matches 7 bases. V lost 2 bases, J lost 2 bases, and 6 bases stayed unmatched. From germline, CDR1 is DFQATT and CDR2 SNEGSKA (reference sequence). The CDR3 runs to 14 residues.